Sequencing of this T cell receptor beta chain was carried out in a study of blood T cell repertoires in COVID-19. The data were produced by immunoSEQ multiplex PCR, yet TCRdb's version contains in-frame clones alone and is incomplete. The top ten hold around 1.8% of the sample, which has around 220,000 clones, just over 90% seen once. This CDR3 comprises 11 residues. Germline loops: CDR1 SGDLS, CDR2 YYNGEE. V lost 3 bases and J 4 bases, leaving 4 bases between the germline ends. Ages ranged from about 18 to 89 years, with residence in fewer than 25 US areas. Donors were grouped by their self-reported clinical history. Symptom resolution, clearance, or two negative PCRs marked the recovered donors of Cohort 3.

This rearrangement joins TRBV9 to TRBJ1-2; D is ambiguous. Sequenced input: PBMCs or T cells enriched from blood (not recorded which). The source of this sequence is a woman aged 18-35 years who had recovered from COVID-19. The CDR3: CASSASYGYTF. The CDR3 nucleotides are TGTGCCAGCAGCGCCTCCTATGGCTACACCTTC.